Following are 26 T cell receptor beta chains from one sample sequenced in a study of blood T cell repertoires in COVID-19. Clones were read by immunoSEQ multiplex PCR, and TCRdb kept only the in-frame ones, dropping some. Here the sample spans 250,000 to 300,000 clones, approximately 83% being singletons. The specimen was PBMCs or T cells enriched from blood (not recorded which). The origin of the receptors is a woman between 45 and 65 years old who had recovered from COVID-19.

The V call is TRBV4-1, the J call TRBJ2-3, with D unclear. The CDR3 contains 12 residues. Per the germline V gene, CDR1 is MGHRA and CDR2 is YSYEKL. Trimming shortened V by 0 bases and J by 10 bases, and 8 bases separated the two germline ends. The CDR3 reads CASSQDFQSQYF. In DNA, the CDR3 is TGCGCCAGCAGCCAAGATTTCCAATCGCAGTATTTT.

The chain recombines TRBV7-3 with TRBJ2-1; D is undetermined. V was shortened by 2 bases and J by 2 bases, with 10 bases between the two germline ends. The CDR3 covers 15 residues. The V gene's germline CDR1 is SGHTA and CDR2 FQGTGA. As DNA, the CDR3 is TGTGCCAGCAGCTTAGATCGGGTAACCTACAATGAGCAGTTCTTC. It specifies CASSLDRVTYNEQFF.

In this sample, this clone turned up once. Written as DNA, the CDR3 is TGTGCCACCAGCAGCAGGGGCTCCTACAATGAGCAGTTCTTC. Encoded protein: CATSSRGSYNEQFF. This chain joins TRBV15 and TRBJ2-1, with D possibly TRBD1 on 6 matching bases. The germline V gene encodes CDR1 LNHNV and CDR2 YYDKDF (reference sequence). Trimming pared 3 bases from V and 0 bases from J, leaving 6 bases between. The CDR3 length is 14 residues.

The chain is built from TRBV28 and TRBJ1-1, with 8 bases fitting TRBD1. V shed 5 bases, J shed 0 bases, and the junction held 8 bases outside the gene matches. CDR3 size: 16 residues. Germline assignment: CDR1 MDHEN and CDR2 SYDVKM. The DNA of the CDR3 is TGTGCCAGCAGTCACAGGACAGGGACCATGAACACTGAAGCTTTCTTT. Protein product: CASSHRTGTMNTEAFF.

The chain links TRBV7-9 to TRBJ1-4, with TRBD1 matching 12 bases. The CDR3 runs 13 residues. J was trimmed by 10 bases and V by 10 bases; bases with no gene match: 7. CDR1 is SEHNR and CDR2 is FQNEAQ in the germline V gene (reference sequence). In DNA form, the CDR3 reads TGTGCCACTCGCGGGACAGGGGGCCTAAAACTGTTTTTT. Translating it yields CATRGTGGLKLFF.

This sequence joins TRBV2 and TRBJ1-1; the D gene is possibly TRBD1 (6 bases). This CDR3 has 16 residues. The V end lost 0 bases, the J end lost 2 bases, and 13 bases lay between the germline ends. CDR1 is SNHLY and CDR2 is FYNNEI in the germline V gene. As DNA, the CDR3 is TGTGCCAGCAGTGAAGCGGACAGAGCGCATAACACTGAAGCTTTCTTT. This gives the protein CASSEADRAHNTEAFF.

The chain combines TRBV20-1 with TRBJ2-7; D is undetermined. The CDR3 is made up of 11 amino acids. Germline V gene data show CDR1 as DFQATT and CDR2 as SNEGSKA (reference sequence). Between the trimmed V and J ends, which lost 3 bases and 3 bases, there was a span of 6 bases. This CDR3 is CSASPIYEQYF. DNA of the CDR3: TGCAGTGCTAGCCCCATCTACGAGCAGTACTTC.

The chain combines TRBV20-1 with TRBJ1-2, with TRBD1 as a possible D gene (6 bases). This CDR3 has 11 residues. Germline CDR1 and CDR2: DFQATT and SNEGSKA (reference sequence). Here the CDR3 DNA reads TGCACCACCGTACAGGGCGATGGCTACACCTTC. It is translated as CTTVQGDGYTF.

The J gene is TRBJ2-2, the V gene TRBV18; D is unresolved. Trimming pared 1 base from V and 1 base from J, leaving 13 bases between. This CDR3 spans 17 amino acids. The germline gives CDR1 KGHSH, CDR2 LQKENI. Here the CDR3 DNA reads TGTGCCAGCTCACCACGGCCACGTCCAGTGAACACCGGGGAGCTGTTTTTT. Protein: CASSPRPRPVNTGELFF.

The rearrangement uses TRBV6-1 and TRBJ1-2; TRBD1 matches 7 bases. This CDR3 comprises 17 residues. After removal of 0 bases from V and 4 bases from J, the junction contained 11 bases not matched to a gene. Germline lookup yields CDR1 MNHNS and CDR2 SASEGT. Here the CDR3 reads CASSEASVVRQGYGYTF. Written as DNA, the CDR3 is TGTGCCAGCAGTGAAGCATCAGTCGTTCGACAGGGCTATGGCTACACCTTC.

This chain joins TRBV27 and TRBJ1-4; maybe TRBD1 (6 bases). This CDR3 has 14 amino acids. Germline values: CDR1 MNHEY, CDR2 SMNVEV (reference sequence). Trimming cost V 2 bases and J 7 bases, with 11 bases left between them. Written as DNA, the CDR3 is TGTGCCAGCAGTTTAGGGGGCGCATTTGAAAAACTGTTTTTT. This sequence encodes CASSLGGAFEKLFF.

This clone was seen only a few times. The chain employs TRBV6-4 and TRBJ1-4, with a tentative D call TRBD1 (5 bases). Trimming left V 5 bases short and J 4 bases short, with 8 bases between. CDR1 is MRHNA, CDR2 SNTAGT, per germline. The CDR3 loop spans 13 amino acids. The CDR3 coding sequence is TGTGCCAGCAGTCCCCAGGGTAATGAAAAACTGTTTTTT. It specifies CASSPQGNEKLFF.

The V call is TRBV5-1, the J call TRBJ2-7; no reliable D call. Trimming took 2 bases from V and 0 from J, leaving 9 bases between them. The CDR3 runs to 14 residues. CDR1 is SGHRS, CDR2 YFSETQ, per germline. The CDR3 here is CASSFQESSYEQYF. Here the CDR3 DNA reads TGCGCCAGCAGCTTCCAGGAAAGCTCCTACGAGCAGTACTTC.

This chain links TRBV18 with TRBJ1-5; TRBD1 might be the D (5 bases). Trimming removed 7 bases from V and 6 bases from J, with 13 bases in between. The germline V gene has CDR1 KGHSH and CDR2 LQKENI. The CDR3 spans 13 residues. CDR3 protein: CASFGGNSQPQHF. CDR3 DNA sequence: TGTGCCAGCTTTGGGGGGAACAGTCAGCCCCAGCATTTT.

This clone occurred once. The J gene is TRBJ1-3, the V gene TRBV19, with no clear D. The CDR3 length is 15 residues. V shed 5 bases and J shed 2 bases, with 13 bases lying between them. Germline CDR1 and CDR2: LNHDA and SQIVND (reference sequence). The DNA for the CDR3 is TGTGCCAGTAGTTCACCACAGAAACCTGGAAACACCATATATTTT. Its protein is CASSSPQKPGNTIYF.

This clone was seen once. CDR3 protein: CANDPGQGTPGYGYTF. CDR3 bases: TGCGCCAACGACCCGGGACAGGGTACCCCAGGTTATGGCTACACCTTC. The chain is built from TRBV23-1 and TRBJ1-2; the match to TRBD1 covers 9 bases. TRBV23-1 is reported as an ORF; its role is uncertain. The CDR3 is made up of 16 amino acids. J lost 5 bases, V lost 10 bases, and 17 bases had no gene match.

This chain uses TRBV2 with TRBJ2-1; D remains ambiguous. V was clipped by 0 bases and J by 2 bases, with 5 bases between them. This CDR3 has 14 residues. Germline CDR1 SNHLY, CDR2 FYNNEI. The CDR3 bases are TGTGCCAGCAGTGAAGCTCTCCCCTACAATGAGCAGTTCTTC. It codes for CASSEALPYNEQFF.

This clone was seen a few times. The genes are TRBV23-1 and TRBJ1-5; 7 positions agree with TRBD1. TRBV23-1 is sorted into the ORF group, with uncertain function. V lost 2 bases to trimming and J lost 0 bases; unmatched junction nucleotides: 10. CDR3 length: 18 amino acids. CDR3 in amino acids: CASSQGKGQTYSNQPQHF. The CDR3 DNA sequence: TGCGCCAGCAGTCAAGGGAAGGGACAGACATATAGCAATCAGCCCCAGCATTTT.

This chain connects TRBV27 to TRBJ1-2; D unresolved. V dropped 7 bases and J dropped 0 bases, with 12 bases sitting between them. Germline CDR1 is MNHEY and CDR2 is SMNVEV (reference sequence). The CDR3 extends over 14 amino acids. CDR3 residues: CASTGPGTNYGYTF. The CDR3 nucleotides read TGTGCCAGCACAGGCCCGGGAACTAACTATGGCTACACCTTC.

The CDR3 DNA follows: TGTGCCAGCAGTGATGTCGGGACAGTCGCCAATGAGCAGTTCTTC. Translated, it gives CASSDVGTVANEQFF. The chain has TRBV2 and TRBJ2-1, with 7 bases fitting TRBD1. Per the germline V gene, CDR1 is SNHLY and CDR2 is FYNNEI. V was pared by 3 bases and J by 6 bases, with 8 bases of the junction left unmatched. The CDR3 loop spans 15 amino acids. Based on the CDR3 plus reference TRBV2 and TRBJ2-1, the full variable domain is EPEVTQTPSHQVTQMGQEVILRCVPISNHLYFYWYRQILGQKVEFLVSFYNNEISEKSEIFDDQFSVERPDGSNFTLKIRSTKLEDSAMYFCASSDVGTVANEQFFGPGTRLTVL.

This clone was recorded only once. The rearrangement links TRBV5-6 to TRBJ2-7; 9 bases line up with TRBD1. In germline, CDR1 is SGHDT, CDR2 YYEEEE. With V trimmed by 4 bases and J by 1 base, 9 bases remained unmatched. The CDR3 has 16 amino acids. The CDR3 DNA reads TGTGCCAGCAGCGGAATGGGACAGGGTGAGTCCTACGAGCAGTACTTC. This gives the protein CASSGMGQGESYEQYF.

DNA for the CDR3: TGTGCCGTTTCGGGTGGGGGGGGCCATTCACCCCTCCACTTT. This codes for CAVSGGGGHSPLHF. The J gene is TRBJ1-6, the V gene TRBV15, with D possibly TRBD1 on 6 matching bases. The germline V gene has CDR1 LNHNV and CDR2 YYDKDF (reference sequence). V was trimmed by 11 bases and J by 8 bases, leaving 19 bases between them. The CDR3 is made up of 14 amino acids.

For the CDR3, the DNA is TGTGCCAGCAGGCGATCTGGGGCGGGACAGGGTTTCTACGAGCAGTACTTC. Protein product: CASRRSGAGQGFYEQYF. This chain uses TRBV27 with TRBJ2-7; 9 positions agree with TRBD1. Trimming cost V 6 bases and J 3 bases; bases outside gene matches: 15. The CDR3 has 17 residues. Germline-derived CDR1 and CDR2 are MNHEY and SMNVEV (reference sequence).

The V and J genes are TRBV7-8 and TRBJ2-7; tentative D call: TRBD1 (5 bases). CDR3 length equals 13 residues. The germline V gene has CDR1 SGHVS and CDR2 FQNEAQ. The V end lost 3 bases, the J end lost 4 bases, and 10 bases lay between the germline ends. CDR3 loop: CASSLTDPYEQYF. Here the CDR3 DNA reads TGTGCCAGCAGCTTGACAGATCCTTACGAGCAGTACTTC. Drawing the rest from reference TRBV7-8 and TRBJ2-7, the complete variable domain is GAGVSQSPRYKVAKRGQDVALRCDPISGHVSLFWYQQALGQGPEFLTYFQNEAQLDKSGLPSDRFFAERPEGSVSTLKIQRTQQEDSAVYLCASSLTDPYEQYFGPGTRLTVT.

The V gene is TRBV14, the J gene TRBJ1-2, with a tentative D call TRBD1 (6 bases). Germline V gene sequence: CDR1 SGHDN, CDR2 FVKESK. The length of the CDR3 is 14 residues. V dropped 4 bases and J dropped 4 bases, with 13 bases sitting between them. CDR3 sequence (DNA): TGTGCCAGCAGCCGCCAGGGACAAGGCTATGGCTACACCTTC. Amino acid sequence: CASSRQGQGYGYTF.

The chain is built from TRBV6-5 and TRBJ1-3, with D possibly matching TRBD1 (5 bases). V was clipped by 2 bases and J by 3 bases, with 8 bases between them. The CDR3 is made up of 14 amino acids. Per the germline V gene, CDR1 is MNHEY and CDR2 is SVGAGI. This CDR3 is CASSYGGGGNTIYF. CDR3 coding DNA: TGTGCCAGCAGTTACGGGGGAGGTGGAAACACCATATATTTT.